This T cell receptor (beta chain) was identified during a study of T cell repertoires in ileal Crohn's disease. V lost 0 bases to trimming and J lost 9 bases, with 13 bases between them. This CDR3 has 14 residues. Germline V gives CDR1 SGDLS, CDR2 YYNGEE. TCRdb's copy holds only in-frame clones and misses some; the assay was immunoSEQ multiplex PCR. The sample yields about 62,000 clones, roughly 89% seen once. The time point here: neoterminal ileum biopsy at postoperative endoscopy, about 6 months after surgery. Study outcomes and limitations: Postoperative endoscopy occurred within one year, median roughly 7.1 months. Compared with CD4 T cells, sorted CD8 cells carried more expanded clones. All patients with clonality above 26.8% had endoscopic recurrence.

Concerning this clone itself: The target antigen is unknown.

The sample consisted of ileal tissue. This TCR came from an adult with Crohn's disease. V is TRBV9 and J is TRBJ2-1, with D possibly matching TRBD2 (5 bases). Written as DNA, the CDR3 is TGTGCCAGCAGCGTAGCTCGCGAAGGGAGTGAGCAGTTCTTC. Translated: CASSVAREGSEQFF.